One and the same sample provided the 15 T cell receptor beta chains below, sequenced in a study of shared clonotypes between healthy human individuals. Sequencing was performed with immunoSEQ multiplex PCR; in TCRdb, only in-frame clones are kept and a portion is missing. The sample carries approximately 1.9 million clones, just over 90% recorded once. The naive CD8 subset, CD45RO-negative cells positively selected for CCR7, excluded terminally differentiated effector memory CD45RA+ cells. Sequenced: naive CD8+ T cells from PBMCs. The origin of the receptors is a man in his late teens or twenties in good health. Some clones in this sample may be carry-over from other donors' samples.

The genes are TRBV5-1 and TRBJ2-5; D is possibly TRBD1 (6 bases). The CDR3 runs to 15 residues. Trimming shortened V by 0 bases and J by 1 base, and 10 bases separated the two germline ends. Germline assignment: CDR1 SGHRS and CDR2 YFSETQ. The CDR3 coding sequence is TGCGCCAGCAGCTTGGGGGACATCATCCAAGAGACCCAGTACTTC. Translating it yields CASSLGDIIQETQYF.

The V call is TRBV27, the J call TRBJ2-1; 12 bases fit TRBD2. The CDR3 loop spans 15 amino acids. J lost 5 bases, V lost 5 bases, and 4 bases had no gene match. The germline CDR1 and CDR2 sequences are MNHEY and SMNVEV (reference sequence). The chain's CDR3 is CASSLGTSGHNEQFF. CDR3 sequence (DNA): TGTGCCAGCAGTCTAGGGACTAGCGGGCACAATGAGCAGTTCTTC.

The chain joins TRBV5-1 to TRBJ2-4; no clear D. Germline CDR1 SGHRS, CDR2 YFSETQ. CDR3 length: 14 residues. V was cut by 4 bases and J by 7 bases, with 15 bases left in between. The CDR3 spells CASSPVLVGNIQYF. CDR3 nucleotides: TGCGCCAGCAGCCCCGTTTTAGTGGGTAACATTCAGTACTTC. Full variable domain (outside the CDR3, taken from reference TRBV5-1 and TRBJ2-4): KAGVTQTPRYLIKTRGQQVTLSCSPISGHRSVSWYQQTPGQGLQFLFEYFSETQRNKGNFPGRFSGRQFSNSRSEMNVSTLELGDSALYLCASSPVLVGNIQYFGAGTRLSVL.

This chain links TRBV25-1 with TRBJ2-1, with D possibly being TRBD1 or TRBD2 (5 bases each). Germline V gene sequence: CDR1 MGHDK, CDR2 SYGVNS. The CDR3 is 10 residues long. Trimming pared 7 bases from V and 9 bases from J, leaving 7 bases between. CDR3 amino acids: CASKGTEQFF. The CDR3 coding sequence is TGTGCCAGCAAGGGGACTGAGCAGTTCTTC.

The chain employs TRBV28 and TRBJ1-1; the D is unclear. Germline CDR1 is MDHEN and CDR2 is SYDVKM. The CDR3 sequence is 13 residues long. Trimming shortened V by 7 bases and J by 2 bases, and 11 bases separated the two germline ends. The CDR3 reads CASTGHVNTEAFF. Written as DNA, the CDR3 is TGTGCCAGCACTGGGCACGTAAACACTGAAGCTTTCTTT. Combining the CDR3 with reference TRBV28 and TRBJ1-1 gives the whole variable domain DVKVTQSSRYLVKRTGEKVFLECVQDMDHENMFWYRQDPGLGLRLIYFSYDVKMKEKGDIPEGYSVSREKKERFSLILESASTNQTSMYLCASTGHVNTEAFFGQGTRLTVV.

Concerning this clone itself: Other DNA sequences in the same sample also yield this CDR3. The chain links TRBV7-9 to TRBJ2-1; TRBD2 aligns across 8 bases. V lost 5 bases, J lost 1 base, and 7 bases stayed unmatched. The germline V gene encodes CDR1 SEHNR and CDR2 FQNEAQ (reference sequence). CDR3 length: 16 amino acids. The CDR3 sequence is CASSPASGSSYNEQFF. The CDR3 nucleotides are TGTGCCAGCAGCCCGGCCAGCGGGAGTTCCTACAATGAGCAGTTCTTC.

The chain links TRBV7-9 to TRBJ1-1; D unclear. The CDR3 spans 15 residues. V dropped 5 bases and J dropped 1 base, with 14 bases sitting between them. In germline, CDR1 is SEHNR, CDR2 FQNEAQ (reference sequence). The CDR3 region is CASSRVNRANTEAFF. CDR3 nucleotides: TGTGCCAGCAGCCGCGTAAACCGGGCGAACACTGAAGCTTTCTTT.

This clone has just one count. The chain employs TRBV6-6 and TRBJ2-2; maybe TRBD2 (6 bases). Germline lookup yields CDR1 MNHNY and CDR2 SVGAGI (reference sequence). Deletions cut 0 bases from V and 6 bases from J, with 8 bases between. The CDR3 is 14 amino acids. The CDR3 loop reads CASSYSGGPGELFF. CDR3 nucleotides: TGTGCCAGCAGTTACTCGGGGGGACCCGGGGAGCTGTTTTTT.

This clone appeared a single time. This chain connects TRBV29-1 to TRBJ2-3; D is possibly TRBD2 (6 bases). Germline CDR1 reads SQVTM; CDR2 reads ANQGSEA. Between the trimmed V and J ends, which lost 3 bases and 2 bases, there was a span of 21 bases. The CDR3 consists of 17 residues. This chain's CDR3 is CSVDWLTGTSVTDTQYF. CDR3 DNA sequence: TGCAGCGTTGACTGGCTTACCGGGACTTCAGTCACAGATACGCAGTATTTT.

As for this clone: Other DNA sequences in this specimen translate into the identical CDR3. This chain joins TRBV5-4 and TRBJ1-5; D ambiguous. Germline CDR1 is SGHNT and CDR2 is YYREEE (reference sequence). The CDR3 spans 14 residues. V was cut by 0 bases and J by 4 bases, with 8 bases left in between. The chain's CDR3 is CASSLAGVNQPQHF. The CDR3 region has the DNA TGTGCCAGCAGCTTGGCGGGTGTTAATCAGCCCCAGCATTTT. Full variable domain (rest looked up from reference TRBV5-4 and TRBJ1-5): ETGVTQSPTHLIKTRGQQVTLRCSSQSGHNTVSWYQQALGQGPQFIFQYYREEENGRGNFPPRFSGLQFPNYSSELNVNALELDDSALYLCASSLAGVNQPQHFGDGTRLSIL.

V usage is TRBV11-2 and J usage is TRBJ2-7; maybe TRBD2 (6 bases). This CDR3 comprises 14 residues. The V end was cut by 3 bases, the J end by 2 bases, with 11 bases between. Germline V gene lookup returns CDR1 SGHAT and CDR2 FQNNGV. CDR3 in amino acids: CASSFGSGPYEQYF. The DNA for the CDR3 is TGTGCCAGCAGCTTCGGGAGCGGCCCCTACGAGCAGTACTTC.

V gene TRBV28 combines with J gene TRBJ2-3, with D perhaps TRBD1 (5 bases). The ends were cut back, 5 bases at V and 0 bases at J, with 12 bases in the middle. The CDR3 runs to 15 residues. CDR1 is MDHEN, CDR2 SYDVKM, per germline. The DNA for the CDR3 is TGTGCCAGCAGTCGGCCGACAGTCAGCACAGATACGCAGTATTTT. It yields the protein CASSRPTVSTDTQYF.

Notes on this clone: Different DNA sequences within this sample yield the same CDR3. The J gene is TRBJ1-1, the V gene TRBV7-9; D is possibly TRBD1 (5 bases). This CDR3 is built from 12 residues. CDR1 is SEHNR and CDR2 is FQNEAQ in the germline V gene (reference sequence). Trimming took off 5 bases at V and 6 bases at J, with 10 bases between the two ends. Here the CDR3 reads CASSLGGAEAFF. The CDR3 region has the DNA TGTGCCAGCAGCCTGGGGGGAGCTGAAGCTTTCTTT.

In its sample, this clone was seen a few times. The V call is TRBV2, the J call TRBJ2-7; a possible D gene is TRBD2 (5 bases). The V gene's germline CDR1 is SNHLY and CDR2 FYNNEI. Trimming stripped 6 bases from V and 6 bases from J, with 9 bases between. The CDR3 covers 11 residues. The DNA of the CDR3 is TGTGCCAGCAGCAATGGACTCGAGCAGTACTTC. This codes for CASSNGLEQYF.

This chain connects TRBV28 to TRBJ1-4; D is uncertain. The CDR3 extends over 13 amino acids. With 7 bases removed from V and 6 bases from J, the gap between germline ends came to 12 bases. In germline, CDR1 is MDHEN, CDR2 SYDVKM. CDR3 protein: CASTPLVYEKLFF. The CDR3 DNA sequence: TGTGCCAGCACCCCCCTAGTTTATGAAAAACTGTTTTTT.